What follows are 19 T cell receptor beta chains derived from one specimen sequenced in a study of radiotherapy plus CTLA-4 blockade in lung cancer. The method was immunoSEQ multiplex PCR; TCRdb's version includes in-frame clones alone and lacks a portion of them. The sample consists of 55,000 to 65,000 clones, 76% of them appearing once. The starting material was peripheral blood, obtained from a patient treated with radiotherapy plus ipilimumab. All receptors come from a human donor with non-small cell lung cancer who had a complete response to radiotherapy plus ipilimumab.

The chain uses TRBV5-6 and TRBJ1-2; 7 nucleotides line up with TRBD1. The V segment lost 4 bases and the J segment 5 bases; nucleotides outside the gene matches: 14. This CDR3 has 16 amino acids. The V gene's germline CDR1 is SGHDT and CDR2 YYEEEE. The CDR3 region is CASSPLPETGTYGYTF. CDR3 coding DNA: TGTGCCAGCAGCCCACTTCCCGAGACAGGGACATATGGCTACACCTTC.

With regard to this clone: The same CDR3 also results from other DNA sequences found in this sample. The V and J genes are TRBV4-1 and TRBJ2-7, with 9 bases that match TRBD1. The germline V gene has CDR1 MGHRA and CDR2 YSYEKL. The CDR3 has 14 amino acids. With 4 bases clipped from V and 2 bases from J, the junction kept 3 bases outside the gene matches. In DNA, the CDR3 is TGCGCCAGCAGCCTACGACAGGGGGCCTACGAGCAGTACTTC. Protein: CASSLRQGAYEQYF.

This sequence joins TRBV19 and TRBJ2-7, with D possibly being TRBD2 (5 bases). Germline CDR1 reads LNHDA; CDR2 reads SQIVND (reference sequence). The CDR3 loop spans 14 amino acids. V was pared by 2 bases and J by 7 bases, with 15 bases between. CDR3 bases: TGTGCCAGTAGTATAATCGGACTGGATCGGGAGCAGTACTTC. Amino acid sequence: CASSIIGLDREQYF.

As for this clone: Sequence at one end of the junction differs from germline and may be a read error. The V call is TRBV5-4, the J call TRBJ2-7; D might be TRBD1 (5 bases). This CDR3 has 16 amino acids. Germline CDR1 is SGHNT and CDR2 is YYREEE (reference sequence). The CDR3 protein is CASSQDKEQTVYEQYF. DNA of the CDR3: TGCGCCAGCAGCCAAGATAAAGAGCAGACAGTCTACGAGCAGTACTTC.

V gene TRBV7-9 combines with J gene TRBJ2-3, with D possibly matching TRBD2 (5 bases). V lost 0 bases, J lost 6 bases, and 10 bases lay in between. The CDR3 covers 14 residues. CDR1 and CDR2 from the germline V gene are SEHNR and FQNEAQ (reference sequence). The CDR3 bases are TGTGCCAGCAGCTTAGCGGGGAGAAGGGATACGCAGTATTTT. Amino acid sequence: CASSLAGRRDTQYF.

CDR3 sequence (DNA): TGTGCCAGCTCACCACCGAGTAACACCGGGGAGCTGTTTTTT. It is translated as CASSPPSNTGELFF. V and J are TRBV18 and TRBJ2-2; unclear D gene. Germline values: CDR1 KGHSH, CDR2 LQKENI. The CDR3 has 14 residues. V was cut by 0 bases and J by 2 bases, with 4 bases left in between. Looking up the rest from reference TRBV18 and TRBJ2-2 gives the full variable domain: NAGVMQNPRHLVRRRGQEARLRCSPMKGHSHVYWYRQLPEEGLKFMVYLQKENIIDESGMPKERFSAEFPKEGPSILRIQQVVRGDSAAYFCASSPPSNTGELFFGEGSRLTVL.

V gene TRBV2 combines with J gene TRBJ2-6; D not certain. V was shortened by 3 bases and J by 0 bases, with 6 bases between the two germline ends. Looked up from germline, CDR1 is SNHLY and CDR2 is FYNNEI. The CDR3 sequence is 15 residues long. The CDR3 coding sequence is TGTGCCAGCAGTGACTTCCGCTCTGGGGCCAACGTCCTGACTTTC. The encoded protein is CASSDFRSGANVLTF.

V gene TRBV7-8 combines with J gene TRBJ1-3; D perhaps matches TRBD1 (6 bases). The CDR3 extends over 13 amino acids. The V end lost 5 bases, the J end lost 6 bases, and 11 bases lay between the germline ends. Germline V CDR1 and CDR2: SGHVS, FQNEAQ. CDR3 sequence: CASSGGIENTIYF. The CDR3 DNA is TGTGCCAGCAGCGGGGGCATCGAAAACACCATATATTTT.

V is TRBV9 and J is TRBJ2-3, with 8 nucleotides matching TRBD2. This CDR3 contains 13 residues. V trimming: 7 bases; J trimming: 5 bases; junction bases outside the gene matches: 6. Germline CDR1 SGDLS, CDR2 YYNGEE. For the CDR3, the DNA is TGTGCCAGCGCCCGACTAGCGCGAGATACGCAGTATTTT. Translating it yields CASARLARDTQYF.

The J gene is TRBJ2-5, the V gene TRBV27, with D unresolved. Germline CDR1 MNHEY, CDR2 SMNVEV (reference sequence). V dropped 0 bases and J dropped 7 bases, with 6 bases sitting between them. This CDR3 is built from 12 residues. CDR3 in DNA: TGTGCCAGCAGTTTATCTACCGGGACCCAGTACTTC. Protein product: CASSLSTGTQYF.

V and J are TRBV18 and TRBJ2-7, with TRBD2 matching over 14 bases. Germline assignment: CDR1 KGHSH and CDR2 LQKENI. V trimming: 4 bases; J trimming: 2 bases; junction bases outside the gene matches: 7. The CDR3 consists of 17 residues. The CDR3 protein is CASSRGTSGRRPYEQYF. CDR3 nucleotides: TGTGCCAGCTCACGTGGGACTAGCGGGAGACGGCCCTACGAGCAGTACTTC.

V and J are TRBV25-1 and TRBJ2-5; tentative D call: TRBD2 (5 bases). Per the germline V gene, CDR1 is MGHDK and CDR2 is SYGVNS. CDR3 length: 14 amino acids. V was cut by 5 bases and J by 1 base, with 11 bases left in between. In DNA form, the CDR3 reads TGTGCCAGCAGTCGAAAAACTAGCCAAGAGACCCAGTACTTC. This translates into CASSRKTSQETQYF. The full variable domain, completed using reference TRBV25-1 and TRBJ2-5, is EADIYQTPRYLVIGTGKKITLECSQTMGHDKMYWYQQDPGMELHLIHYSYGVNSTEKGDLSSESTVSRIRTEHFPLTLESARPSHTSQYLCASSRKTSQETQYFGPGTRLLVL.

The chain uses TRBV11-3 and TRBJ2-3; a weak D match, TRBD1 (5 bases). V dropped 5 bases and J dropped 0 bases, with 12 bases sitting between them. The CDR3 has 15 amino acids. Looked up from germline, CDR1 is SGHNT and CDR2 is YENEEA. Written as DNA, the CDR3 is TGTGCCAGCAGCCCAGGGTATGGAAGCACAGATACGCAGTATTTT. It codes for CASSPGYGSTDTQYF.

The chain recombines TRBV18 with TRBJ2-4; maybe TRBD1 (6 bases). The germline V gene has CDR1 KGHSH and CDR2 LQKENI. CDR3 length equals 16 residues. V lost 3 bases and J 0 bases, leaving 12 bases between the germline ends. CDR3 coding DNA: TGTGCCAGCTCACCGGGGGCAGGCCTAGCCAAAAACATTCAGTACTTC. It is translated as CASSPGAGLAKNIQYF.

The rearrangement uses TRBV28 and TRBJ2-6; no firm D call. This CDR3 has 16 amino acids. Germline V gives CDR1 MDHEN, CDR2 SYDVKM. V gave up 2 bases and J gave up 4 bases, with 12 bases separating them. The CDR3 DNA is TGTGCCAGCAGTTTAATTCCACTCCGGGGGGCCAACGTCCTGACTTTC. Translated, it gives CASSLIPLRGANVLTF.

The CDR3 DNA follows: TGTGCCAGCAGTGCCACCGGGACTAGGAGCAACGAGCAGTACTTC. Translated, it gives CASSATGTRSNEQYF. The chain is built from TRBV6-5 and TRBJ2-7, with 8 bases fitting TRBD2. CDR3 length equals 15 residues. V was pared by 5 bases and J by 5 bases, with 11 bases of the junction left unmatched. From germline, CDR1 is MNHEY and CDR2 SVGAGI.

The V gene is TRBV4-3, the J gene TRBJ1-2; D is undetermined. V lost 0 bases and J lost 1, with 12 bases in between. This CDR3 region has 16 residues. Germline CDR1 is LGHNA and CDR2 is YSLEER. The CDR3 nucleotides read TGCGCCAGCAGCCAAGATAAATGGCAGGATAACTATGGCTACACCTTC. The encoded protein is CASSQDKWQDNYGYTF.

This clone was seen a handful of times. The rearrangement links TRBV19 to TRBJ1-5; weak D call: TRBD1 (5 bases). The CDR3 is 13 residues long. CDR1 is LNHDA and CDR2 is SQIVND in the germline V gene (reference sequence). Deletions cut 5 bases from V and 4 bases from J, with 9 bases between. The CDR3 sequence: CASSDNRNQPQHF. The CDR3 DNA follows: TGTGCCAGTAGTGATAACAGGAATCAGCCCCAGCATTTT.

This sequence joins TRBV18 and TRBJ2-2; 8 bases are a match to TRBD1. With V trimmed by 1 base and J by 6 bases, 10 bases remained unmatched. This CDR3 spans 17 amino acids. Germline V gives CDR1 KGHSH, CDR2 LQKENI. CDR3 residues: CASSPLVLDREAGELFF. The DNA of the CDR3 is TGTGCCAGCTCACCACTTGTTCTGGACAGGGAGGCCGGGGAGCTGTTTTTT.